These 4 T cell receptor beta chains share one sample of origin, sequenced in a study of T cells after yellow fever vaccination. TCRdb fed the 5' RACE reads into MiXCR, producing one record per CDR3 protein. The table includes a few hundred thousand distinct CDR3 sequences, around a tenth detected once. Sequenced here: PBMCs, sampled on the day of the first yellow fever vaccination. The source is a man aged 18-30 years who received the YFV17D yellow fever vaccine.

V gene TRBV19 combines with J gene TRBJ2-7; D call uncertain. Germline-derived CDR1 and CDR2 are LNHDA and SQIVND (reference sequence). This CDR3 has 14 residues. Trimming took off 3 bases at V and 3 bases at J, with 12 bases between the two ends. The CDR3 reads CASSMVAGSYEQYF. The CDR3 DNA is TGTGCCAGTAGTATGGTCGCAGGTAGCTACGAGCAGTACTTC. Full variable domain (missing parts from reference TRBV19 and TRBJ2-7): DGGITQSPKYLFRKEGQNVTLSCEQNLNHDAMYWYRQDPGQGLRLIYYSQIVNDFQKGDIAEGYSVSREKKESFPLTVTSAQKNPTAFYLCASSMVAGSYEQYFGPGTRLTVT.

This clonotype was observed a handful of times. CDR3 in DNA: TGCGCCAGCAGCCAAGAATCGAGGAGGGAGGGAAGATCAAATGAAAAACTGTTTTTT. Encoded protein: CASSQESRREGRSNEKLFF. J is TRBJ1-4 and V is TRBV4-3; D ambiguous. This CDR3 region has 19 residues. V was cut by 0 bases and J by 5 bases, with 22 bases left in between. Germline CDR1 reads LGHNA; CDR2 reads YSLEER.

The genes are TRBV19 and TRBJ1-5; 7 positions match TRBD1. Germline CDR1 and CDR2: LNHDA and SQIVND (reference sequence). V was pared by 7 bases and J by 5 bases, with 5 bases of the junction left unmatched. This CDR3 is built from 13 residues. In DNA form, the CDR3 reads TGTGCCAGTATGAGGACAGGCGATCAGCCCCAGCATTTT. Its translation: CASMRTGDQPQHF.

This chain uses TRBV6-2 or TRBV6-3 with TRBJ2-7; D is undetermined. The CDR3 sequence is 13 residues long. Trimming took 2 bases from V and 5 from J, leaving 10 bases between them. Germline V gives CDR1 MNHEY, CDR2 SVGEGT. The CDR3 sequence: CASSYLGFHEQYF. In DNA form, the CDR3 reads TGTGCCAGCAGTTACCTCGGGTTCCACGAGCAGTACTTC.